This T cell receptor beta chain is drawn from a study of blood T cell repertoires in COVID-19. For the study at large: Samples of COVID-19 (acute and convalescent) were obtained from the United States, Italy and Spain. T cells, B-cell-depleted T cells, or PBMCs supplied cDNA or gDNA.

V dropped 7 bases and J dropped 5; count of bases not matched to a gene: 13. CDR3 size: 15 residues. Germline V gene lookup returns CDR1 SGHRS and CDR2 YFSETQ. The authors' processing: Nucleated cell number was recorded as an estimate derived from reference gene primer amplification. Method: immunoSEQ multiplex PCR; TCRdb's copy keeps in-frame clones and lacks some. V, J and clone size derive from that table, while D and trimming were established from the DNA sequence. The repertoire holds 94,000 or so clones, with around nine tenths as singletons. This chain links TRBV5-1 with TRBJ1-2; 8 bases align to TRBD1. The source material was peripheral blood. The source of this sequence is a woman aged 70-85 years with acute or convalescent COVID-19. CDR3 in DNA: TGCGCCAGCTCCGGTGCTCAGGGGGCCCGGTATGGCTACACCTTC. This codes for CASSGAQGARYGYTF. Full variable domain (rest looked up from reference TRBV5-1 and TRBJ1-2): KAGVTQTPRYLIKTRGQQVTLSCSPISGHRSVSWYQQTPGQGLQFLFEYFSETQRNKGNFPGRFSGRQFSNSRSEMNVSTLELGDSALYLCASSGAQGARYGYTFGSGTRLTVV.